This T cell receptor beta chain was captured by sequencing in a study of T cell responses to AZD1222 COVID-19 vaccine. General study findings and limits: Clonal diversity may have been underestimated in mostly white British donors. The CD4 TCRs associated with vaccination extended across spike and predominated at 160-218 and 743-854.

This CDR3 comprises 15 residues. Germline V gene sequence: CDR1 GTSNPN, CDR2 SVGIG (reference sequence). V was cut by 0 bases and J by 9 bases, with 15 bases left in between. Sequenced by immunoSEQ multiplex PCR; TCRdb stores in-frame clones only, minus some. Here the sample spans 100,000 or so clones, about 89% being singletons. Worth noting for this clone: Antigen specificity is unknown.

The material sequenced was peripheral blood, taken 28 days after the second AZD1222 dose. This receptor was obtained from an adult who received the AZD1222 COVID-19 vaccine. V gene TRBV30 combines with J gene TRBJ1-6; D gene uncertain. This CDR3 reads CAWSVLGGLGSPLHF. For the CDR3, the DNA is TGTGCCTGGAGTGTACTGGGAGGGTTGGGTTCACCCCTCCACTTT. Full variable domain (missing parts from reference TRBV30 and TRBJ1-6): SQTIHQWPATLVQPVGSPLSLECTVEGTSNPNLYWYRQAAGRGLQLLFYSVGIGQISSEVPQNLSASRPQDRQFILSSKKLLLSDSGFYLCAWSVLGGLGSPLHFGNGTRLTVT.